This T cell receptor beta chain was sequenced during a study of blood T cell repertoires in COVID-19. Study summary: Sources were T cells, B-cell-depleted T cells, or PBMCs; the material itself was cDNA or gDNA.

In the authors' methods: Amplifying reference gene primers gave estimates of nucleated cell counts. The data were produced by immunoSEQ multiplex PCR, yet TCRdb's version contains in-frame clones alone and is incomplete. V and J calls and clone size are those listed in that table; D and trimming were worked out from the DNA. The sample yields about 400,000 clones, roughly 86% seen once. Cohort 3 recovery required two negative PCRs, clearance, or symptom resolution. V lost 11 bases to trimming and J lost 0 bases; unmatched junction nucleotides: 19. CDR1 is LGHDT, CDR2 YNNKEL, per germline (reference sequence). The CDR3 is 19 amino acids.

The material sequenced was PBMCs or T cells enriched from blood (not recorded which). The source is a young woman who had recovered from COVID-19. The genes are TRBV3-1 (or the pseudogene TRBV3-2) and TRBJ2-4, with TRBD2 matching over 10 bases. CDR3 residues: CAGGYCKRGGPLAKNIQYF. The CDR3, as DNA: TGTGCCGGAGGATATTGTAAGCGGGGGGGCCCTCTAGCCAAAAACATTCAGTACTTC.